This paragraph covers one T cell receptor beta chain sequence. Antigen specificity is unknown. This entry belongs to a study of cytomegalovirus exposure and HLA in healthy donors. At the level of the study: Earlier work reported about 110 million unique TCR beta sequences from approximately 180 million T cells.

These donors, healthy bone marrow donors, were studied. Study-wide points: Most TCR sequences were seen very rarely across donors, but some public TCRs occurred in many. The sole available immune exposure information was CMV serostatus.

The CDR3 totals 15 residues. Germline loops: CDR1 LNHDA, CDR2 SQIVND (reference sequence). The V segment lost 3 bases and the J segment 14 bases; nucleotides outside the gene matches: 12. This PCR relied on a set of 60 Vbeta primers and 13 Jbeta primers. Repertoires were generated with immunoSEQ multiplex PCR, while TCRdb's copy carries only in-frame clones and drops some. This sample's table reports 85,000 or so clones. The sequence derives from a young woman in good health and CMV-seronegative. The rearrangement joins TRBV19 to TRBJ2-1; 11 bases map to TRBD2. Sequencing used PBMCs. This chain's CDR3 is CASSMIGLAGGGKFF. CDR3 DNA sequence: TGTGCCAGTAGTATGATTGGTCTAGCGGGGGGAGGGAAGTTCTTC. The entire variable domain, with the rest obtained from reference TRBV19 and TRBJ2-1, is as follows: DGGITQSPKYLFRKEGQNVTLSCEQNLNHDAMYWYRQDPGQGLRLIYYSQIVNDFQKGDIAEGYSVSREKKESFPLTVTSAQKNPTAFYLCASSMIGLAGGGKFFGPGTRLTVL.